Presented here are 5 T cell receptor beta chains from one specimen sequenced in a study of spatial heterogeneity in lung cancer. TCRdb reprocessed the 5' RACE reads via MiXCR and lists one record per CDR3 protein. The sample includes around 120,000 distinct CDR3 sequences, less than 15% of them seen just once. Time point of the sample: blood at routine non-recurrence follow-up after resection. Sequencing was performed on whole RNA extracted from tumor and nontumor lung tissue, or from frozen PBMC, and the material was left unsorted. The sequencing used PBMCs, collected at follow-up. These receptors originate from a male donor with early-stage non-small cell lung cancer.

This clonotype was seen a few times. The chain employs TRBV28 and TRBJ2-3; D not resolved. Germline-derived CDR1 and CDR2 are MDHEN and SYDVKM. CDR3 length equals 13 residues. The ends were cut back, 4 bases at V and 5 bases at J, with 10 bases in the middle. CDR3 sequence: CASSYIYQDTQYF. The CDR3 coding sequence is TGTGCCAGCAGTTACATCTACCAAGATACGCAGTATTTT.

This chain connects TRBV6-2 or TRBV6-3 to TRBJ1-6; 7 positions agree with TRBD1. Trimming took 4 bases from V and 8 from J; bases not matched to a gene: 8. The CDR3 spans 15 residues. The germline V gene has CDR1 MNHEY and CDR2 SVGEGT. The CDR3 nucleotides read TGTGCCAGCAGTTCCATCGACAGGGACGATTCACCCCTCCACTTT. Translated: CASSSIDRDDSPLHF.

The V call is TRBV27, the J call TRBJ1-1, with D unclear. CDR1 and CDR2 from the germline V gene are MNHEY and SMNVEV (reference sequence). The CDR3 sequence is 12 residues long. V was pared by 8 bases and J by 3 bases, with 10 bases between. CDR3 in amino acids: CASHGMDTEAFF. CDR3 bases: TGTGCCAGCCATGGGATGGACACTGAAGCTTTCTTT.

There are a few counts of this clonotype. The chain couples TRBV7-2 to TRBJ2-3; D possibly corresponds to TRBD2 (5 bases). This CDR3 contains 14 residues. V gave up 5 bases and J gave up 4 bases, with 13 bases separating them. Germline V lookup: CDR1 SGHTA, CDR2 FQGNSA. The CDR3 protein is CASSQNGVSDTQYF. The CDR3 DNA is TGTGCCAGCAGCCAGAACGGGGTTTCAGATACGCAGTATTTT.

V is TRBV11-3 and J is TRBJ2-7, with TRBD1 as a possible D gene (6 bases). Trimming took 4 bases from V and 4 from J, leaving 11 bases between them. Per germline, CDR1 SGHNT and CDR2 YENEEA. The length of the CDR3 is 13 residues. As DNA, the CDR3 is TGTGCCAGCAGCTATAGCAGGGGATACGAGCAGTACTTC. Its protein product is CASSYSRGYEQYF. The entire variable domain, with the rest obtained from reference TRBV11-3 and TRBJ2-7, is as follows: EAGVVQSPRYKIIEKKQPVAFWCNPISGHNTLYWYLQNLGQGPELLIRYENEEAVDDSQLPKDRFSAERLKGVDSTLKIQPAELGDSAVYLCASSYSRGYEQYFGPGTRLTVT.